This T cell receptor beta chain comes out of a study of T cell repertoires in cytomegalovirus infection (dated by TCRdb to between 2018 and 2020). Turning to the overall study: Peptide stimulations targeted recently identified HLA-C-restricted CMV epitopes, whose presentation resists viral immunomodulation, together with well-studied HLA-B-restricted epitopes. Donor HLA type was relevant to the analysis, as public TCR beta signatures indicated carriage of CMV infection together with the matching HLA type.

The paper as a whole reports these results and caveats: In the ex vivo response, HLA-C-restricted CMV-specific TCR beta clonotypes were dominant, and in two of eight donors the single most frequent clonotype came from this HLA-C-restricted group. In both this cohort and an independent roughly 330-donor cohort, the cumulative frequency of public TCR beta family members distinguished carriers of CMV infection plus the relevant HLA type.

The treatment or condition label, as the study defines it: in vitro stimulation with specific CMV peptide epitopes to enrich CMV-specific T cells. The reads were generated on an Illumina HiSeq 1500. The raw public reads went through TCRdb reprocessing: fastp at Q25, MiXCR clone calling, in-frame beta chains kept. Rows are combined by CDR3 protein, so each entry shows the most common genes and DNA. The sample table shows 450,000 to 650,000 distinct CDR3 sequences, and about 39% are seen once. The top ten clonotypes cover over 45% of the sample. The count of this clonotype is one. Its antigen remains unidentified. The input lacks base qualities; no much larger clone sits a single base away. A single read counts as weak evidence. V loses 8 bases of germline sequence and J loses 2 bases, and the interval between the two ends is 13 bases. Via the germline V gene, CDR1 is SNHLY and CDR2 FYNNEI. The CDR3 measures 13 amino acids from cysteine to phenylalanine. Here the CDR3 DNA is all that survives: 39 bases in frame from base 1.

Recombination linked TRBV2 to TRBJ2-7, and possibly TRBD2, on 6 matching bases. The source of this sequence is a human donor in good health (CMV status not recorded). Some clones in this sample may be carry-over from other donors' samples. The sequenced sample was cultured PBMCs, obtained from culture after CMV antigen stimulation. The bases read TGTGCCAGCGGCGGGGCTACCACCTACGAGCAGTACTTC. This gives the protein CASGGATTYEQYF.